This entry lists 30 T cell receptor beta chains sequenced from one sample in a study of CXCR3-negative and CXCR3-positive naive CD8 T cells. Notes on the study in general: Comparison of naive cells showed more hydrophobic TRB CDR3s in CXCR3-positive than in CXCR3-negative naive cells.

These TCRs are of unknown antigen specificity. UMI-tagged TRB cDNA libraries were built via 5' RACE. TCRdb re-called the 5' RACE reads and shows each CDR3 protein once, DNA omitted. The sample holds 6,500 to 10,000 distinct CDR3 sequences. Sequencing was performed on naive CXCR3+ CD8+ T cells from blood. Described subset: CD45RO-CCR7+CD27+CD95- naive CD8+ T cells expressing CXCR3 (TNR3+). Receptor source: a human donor in good health. Some clones in this sample may be carry-over from other donors' samples.

This chain uses TRBV11-2 with TRBJ2-1; no DNA is available, so the TRBD2 call from TCRdb remains unchecked. Germline V gene sequence: CDR1 SGHAT, CDR2 FQNNGV. CDR3 length equals 18 residues. CDR3 sequence: CASSLDGLAGVPYNEQFF.

This clonotype is deemed medium-sized (0.01 to 0.1%) by its frequency. The chain recombines TRBV20-1 with TRBJ2-1; TCRdb picks TRBD2, but there is no DNA to check that call. Germline V gene lookup returns CDR1 DFQATT and CDR2 SNEGSKA (reference sequence). This CDR3 comprises 11 residues. CDR3 region: CSARLANEQFF.

The rearrangement links TRBV27 to TRBJ2-1; TCRdb returns TRBD2, unconfirmable since there is no DNA. Germline CDR1 MNHEY, CDR2 SMNVEV (reference sequence). The CDR3 has 16 amino acids. CDR3 in amino acids: CASSLQGLAGGNEQFF.

The chain joins TRBV27 to TRBJ2-4. Germline lookup yields CDR1 MNHEY and CDR2 SMNVEV (reference sequence). The CDR3 spans 14 residues. The chain's CDR3 is CASSFLGDKNIQYF.

V is TRBV29-1 and J is TRBJ1-3. This CDR3 comprises 12 residues. The germline V gene has CDR1 SQVTM and CDR2 ANQGSEA. The CDR3 sequence: CSVEGTGNTIYF.

The chain links TRBV9 to TRBJ2-3. Germline V lookup: CDR1 SGDLS, CDR2 YYNGEE. CDR3 length: 13 amino acids. The CDR3 protein is CDSSVASTDTQYF.

The V gene is TRBV29-1, the J gene TRBJ2-3; TCRdb calls TRBD2, which cannot be checked without DNA. This CDR3 is 14 amino acids long. Germline V gives CDR1 SQVTM, CDR2 ANQGSEA. The CDR3: CSVLAETSTDTQYF.

The chain employs TRBV15 and TRBJ2-7; the TCRdb D gene call, TRBD1, has no DNA to confirm it. Germline values: CDR1 LNHNV, CDR2 YYDKDF (reference sequence). The CDR3 length is 14 residues. The CDR3 sequence is CATSKSGQIYEQYF.

The rearrangement links TRBV4-1 to TRBJ1-1; with no DNA, the TCRdb D assignment of TRBD1 cannot be verified. CDR1 is MGHRA and CDR2 is YSYEKL in the germline V gene. CDR3 size: 14 residues. CDR3 sequence reads: CASSQVPVNTEAFF.

The chain combines TRBV28 with TRBJ2-1; TCRdb designates TRBD2, a call that cannot be tested without DNA. Germline CDR1 MDHEN, CDR2 SYDVKM. This CDR3 contains 15 residues. The CDR3 reads CASSSGEGVYNEQFF.

The chain joins TRBV19 to TRBJ1-1; the D call from TCRdb, TRBD1, cannot be confirmed without DNA. The germline gives CDR1 LNHDA, CDR2 SQIVND (reference sequence). This CDR3 has 15 amino acids. CDR3 in amino acids: CASSITHRLNTEAFF.

Judged by frequency, this clonotype is medium-sized (0.01 to 0.1%). The chain uses TRBV5-1 and TRBJ2-7; the D call of TRBD1 rests on TCRdb alone, since no DNA is present to check it. This CDR3 has 14 amino acids. Germline V gene data show CDR1 as SGHRS and CDR2 as YFSETQ. CDR3: CASSWFGATYEQYF.

The rearrangement uses TRBV7-9 and TRBJ2-7. The CDR3 sequence is 15 residues long. Germline V CDR1 and CDR2: SEHNR, FQNEAQ (reference sequence). CDR3 in amino acids: CASSPYMDRGNEQYF.

The rearrangement links TRBV7-9 to TRBJ2-4. The CDR3 is made up of 11 amino acids. CDR1 and CDR2 (germline): SEHNR, FQNEAQ (reference sequence). CDR3: CASSLGNIQYF.

Frequency places this clonotype as medium-sized (0.01 to 0.1%). The chain employs TRBV5-1 and TRBJ1-1; TCRdb proposes TRBD1, but this gene call is untestable without DNA. The CDR3 totals 15 residues. Germline lookup yields CDR1 SGHRS and CDR2 YFSETQ. The CDR3 sequence is CASSHTQGLDTEAFF.

This clonotype is labeled medium-sized (0.01 to 0.1%) based on frequency. J is TRBJ2-7 and V is TRBV20-1. This CDR3 spans 13 amino acids. Germline V gives CDR1 DFQATT, CDR2 SNEGSKA (reference sequence). CDR3 sequence: CSARVRAFYEQYF.

This clonotype is labeled medium-sized (0.01 to 0.1%) based on frequency. V and J are TRBV21-1 and TRBJ2-5; TCRdb reports TRBD1, a call that lacks DNA to check it against. TRBV21-1 is tagged as a pseudogene. The CDR3 runs 13 residues. The CDR3 sequence: CASSTPGQETQYF.

The chain uses TRBV7-6 and TRBJ2-5. CDR1 SGHVS and CDR2 FNYEAQ come from the germline V gene. This CDR3 has 15 residues. The CDR3 region is CASSLGANHQETQYF.

Its frequency marks this clonotype as medium-sized (0.01 to 0.1%). This sequence joins TRBV5-1 and TRBJ2-3; the D call of TRBD2 rests on TCRdb alone, since no DNA is present to check it. From germline, CDR1 is SGHRS and CDR2 YFSETQ. This CDR3 spans 15 amino acids. The chain's CDR3 is CASNHGTSPTDTQYF.

The rearrangement links TRBV6-2 or TRBV6-3 to TRBJ2-2; TCRdb's D gene call, TRBD1, goes unchecked for lack of DNA. The CDR3 totals 14 residues. Germline CDR1 is MNHEY and CDR2 is SVGEGT. CDR3: CASTRLPWGGELFF.

This clonotype is deemed medium-sized by its frequency. The V and J genes are TRBV9 and TRBJ1-5. The CDR3 loop spans 14 amino acids. Germline V gene sequence: CDR1 SGDLS, CDR2 YYNGEE. The CDR3 sequence is CASSAGYSNQPQHF.

This clonotype is labeled medium-sized based on frequency. The chain combines TRBV29-1 with TRBJ2-1. Germline values: CDR1 SQVTM, CDR2 ANQGSEA. The CDR3 is 15 residues long. The CDR3 region is CSVVSRTSSYNEQFF.

V gene TRBV4-1 combines with J gene TRBJ1-4. The CDR3 is made up of 13 amino acids. Per the germline V gene, CDR1 is MGHRA and CDR2 is YSYEKL. The chain's CDR3 is CASSPWGSEKLFF.

The chain carries TRBV12-5 and TRBJ2-3; TCRdb's D call of TRBD1 is untestable without DNA. CDR1 is LGHNT, CDR2 FRNRAP, per germline. The CDR3 sequence is 17 residues long. CDR3 region: CASGDLQGPSGTDTQYF.

J is TRBJ1-1 and V is TRBV29-1; as DNA is missing, the TRBD1 call by TCRdb cannot be tested. Germline CDR1 SQVTM, CDR2 ANQGSEA. The CDR3 spans 13 residues. CDR3 sequence reads: CSVDRGTNTEAFF. Combining the CDR3 with reference TRBV29-1 and TRBJ1-1 gives the whole variable domain SAVISQKPSRDICQRGTSLTIQCQVDSQVTMMFWYRQQPGQSLTLIATANQGSEATYESGFVIDKFPISRPNLTFSTLTVSNMSPEDSSIYLCSVDRGTNTEAFFGQGTRLTVV.

The rearrangement links TRBV25-1 to TRBJ2-5; the TRBD2 assignment by TCRdb is unverifiable without DNA. The CDR3 has 16 residues. CDR1 MGHDK and CDR2 SYGVNS come from the germline V gene. This chain's CDR3 is CASSEVGRDLQETQYF.

The chain recombines TRBV28 with TRBJ2-7. The V gene's germline CDR1 is MDHEN and CDR2 SYDVKM. This CDR3 has 13 amino acids. CDR3 protein: CASSSRDSYEQYF.

V usage is TRBV7-2 and J usage is TRBJ2-7; TCRdb reports TRBD1, a call that lacks DNA to check it against. CDR1 is SGHTA, CDR2 FQGNSA, per germline. This CDR3 contains 15 residues. CDR3 amino acids: CASSYWTGGPGEQYF.

V usage is TRBV29-1 and J usage is TRBJ1-4. Germline V lookup: CDR1 SQVTM, CDR2 ANQGSEA. The CDR3 runs to 13 residues. The CDR3 reads CSVEGTANENEVF. The full variable domain, in which reference TRBV29-1 and TRBJ1-4 provide the parts outside the CDR3, is SAVISQKPSRDICQRGTSLTIQCQVDSQVTMMFWYRQQPGQSLTLIATANQGSEATYESGFVIDKFPISRPNLTFSTLTVSNMSPEDSSIYLCSVEGTANENEVFGSGTQLSVL.

Considering frequency, this clonotype is medium-sized (0.01 to 0.1%). The rearrangement joins TRBV28 to TRBJ2-7; the D call from TCRdb, TRBD2, cannot be confirmed without DNA. Germline V gene data show CDR1 as MDHEN and CDR2 as SYDVKM. The CDR3 spans 16 residues. CDR3 amino acids: CASSLLGPGLAYEQYF.